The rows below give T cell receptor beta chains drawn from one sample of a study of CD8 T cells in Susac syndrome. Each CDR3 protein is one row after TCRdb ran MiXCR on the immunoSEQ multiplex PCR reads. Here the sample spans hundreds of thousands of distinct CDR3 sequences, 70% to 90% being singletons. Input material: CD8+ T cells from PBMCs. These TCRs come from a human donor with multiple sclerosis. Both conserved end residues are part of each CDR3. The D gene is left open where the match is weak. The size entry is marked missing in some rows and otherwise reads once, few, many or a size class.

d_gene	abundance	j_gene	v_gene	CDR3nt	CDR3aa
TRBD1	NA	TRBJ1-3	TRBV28	TGTGCCAGCAGTTTATACTGGGACAGAAGGAACACCATATATTTT	CASSLYWDRRNTIYF
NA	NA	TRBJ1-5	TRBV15	TGTGCCACCAGCTACGTGGGGGGAGGCAATCAGCCCCAGCATTTT	CATSYVGGGNQPQHF
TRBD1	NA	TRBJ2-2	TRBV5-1	TGCGCCAGCAGCTTAGACGACAGGGTTGGTGACACCGGGGAGCTGTTTTTT	CASSLDDRVGDTGELFF
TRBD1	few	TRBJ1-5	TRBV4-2	TGTGCCAGCAGCCAAGAGGCGGACAGGGTGAATCAGCCCCAGCATTTT	CASSQEADRVNQPQHF
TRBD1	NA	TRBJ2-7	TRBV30	TGTGCCTGGAGTGTAGGACAGGGCTACGAGCAGTACTTC	CAWSVGQGYEQYF
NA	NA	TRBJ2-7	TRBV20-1	TGCAGTGCTACGGAATCGGACGCCCGCTCCTACGAGCAGTACTTC	CSATESDARSYEQYF
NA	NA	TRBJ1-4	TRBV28	TGTGCCAGCAGCCCTATACGCAGTTCTAATGAAAAACTGTTTTTT	CASSPIRSSNEKLFF
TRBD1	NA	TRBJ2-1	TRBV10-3	TGTGCCATCAGTGCCGGGACAGCAGCCTACAATGAGCAGTTCTTC	CAISAGTAAYNEQFF
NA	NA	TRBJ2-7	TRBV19	TGTGCCAGTAGTAGCATGGTTCACGAGCAGTACTTC	CASSSMVHEQYF
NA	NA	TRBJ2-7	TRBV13	TGTGCCAGCAGCTGGGTGGACAGAAACACCTACGAGCAGTACTTC	CASSWVDRNTYEQYF
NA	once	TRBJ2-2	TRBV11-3	TGTGCCAGCAGCTTAGTGGGGTGGAACACCGGGGAGCTGTTTTTT	CASSLVGWNTGELFF
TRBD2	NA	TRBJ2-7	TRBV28	TGTGCCAGCAGTTTAGATATAGCGGGAGAGGGCGAGCAGTACTTC	CASSLDIAGEGEQYF
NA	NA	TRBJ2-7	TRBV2	TGTGCCAGCAGAGGCGACAGTAGTTGGTACTTC	CASRGDSSWYF
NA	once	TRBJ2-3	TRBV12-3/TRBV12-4	TGTGCCAGCACCCAGGTTGAAGAAGATACGCAGTATTTT	CASTQVEEDTQYF
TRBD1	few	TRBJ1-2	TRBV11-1	TGTGCCAGCAGCTTAGCCTTTAGACAGGGAAAGAGGAATTTCGACTATGGCTACACCTTC	CASSLAFRQGKRNFDYGYTF
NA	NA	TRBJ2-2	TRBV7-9	TGTGCCAGCAGCTTAGATGTGGGTCGGGCGAACACCGGGGAGCTGTTTTTT	CASSLDVGRANTGELFF
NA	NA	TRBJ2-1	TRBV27	TGTGCCAGCAGCCAGGCCTCGTTCAGCGCCTACAATGAGCAGTTCTTC	CASSQASFSAYNEQFF
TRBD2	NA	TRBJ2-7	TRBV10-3	TGTGCCATCAGGGAGGAGGGGACTAGCGGCCGATACGAGCAGTACTTC	CAIREEGTSGRYEQYF
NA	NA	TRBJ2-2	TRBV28	TGTGCCAGCGTTAAGGGACACAAGAACACCGGGGAGCTGTTTTTT	CASVKGHKNTGELFF
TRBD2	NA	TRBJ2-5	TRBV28	TGTGCCAGCAGTCGTCTAGCGGGATGGGACCAAGAGACCCAGTACTTC	CASSRLAGWDQETQYF
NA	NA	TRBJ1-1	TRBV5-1	TGCGCCAGCAGCTTGGCGGTGATGAACACTGAAGCTTTCTTT	CASSLAVMNTEAFF
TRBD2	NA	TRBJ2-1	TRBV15	TGTGCCACCAGCAGAGAGGCTTTCCCGGGGGGCTCCTACAATGAGCAGTTCTTC	CATSREAFPGGSYNEQFF
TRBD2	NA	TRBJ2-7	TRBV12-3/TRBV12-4	TGTGCCAGCAGTTTTACGGGAGGAGAGTCCTACGAGCAGTACTTC	CASSFTGGESYEQYF
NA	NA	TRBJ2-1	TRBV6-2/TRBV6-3	TGTGCCAGCAGCGACGGGGCAAACAATGAGCAGTTCTTC	CASSDGANNEQFF
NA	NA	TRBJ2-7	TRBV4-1	TGCGCCAGCAGCCAAGATTATGTGTCTAGTTCCCGCGGGGAGGAGCAGTACTTC	CASSQDYVSSSRGEEQYF
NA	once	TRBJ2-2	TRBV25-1	TGTGCCAGCAGAAATAAAGTCCTTGGGGAGCTGTTTTTT	CASRNKVLGELFF
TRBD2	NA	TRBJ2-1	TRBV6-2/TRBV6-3	TGTGCCAGCAGCACTAGCGGCCACTACAATGAGCAGTTCTTC	CASSTSGHYNEQFF
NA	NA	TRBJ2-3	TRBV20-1	TGCAGTGCCGTATCAGGAGATACGCAGTATTTT	CSAVSGDTQYF
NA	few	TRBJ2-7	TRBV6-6	TGTGCCAGCAGCTTGACCGGGACGGGAGCCTACGAGCAGTACTTC	CASSLTGTGAYEQYF
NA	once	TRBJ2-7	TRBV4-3	TGCGCCAGCAGCCAAGCGGGAGCCTCGTTCTCCTACGAGCAGTACTTC	CASSQAGASFSYEQYF
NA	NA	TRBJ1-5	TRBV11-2	TGTGCCAGCAGCTTAGCCCCGAATCAGCCCCAGCATTTT	CASSLAPNQPQHF
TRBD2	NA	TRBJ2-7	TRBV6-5	TGTGCCAGCAGTACCGGAGCGGGAGGCTACGAGCAGTACTTC	CASSTGAGGYEQYF
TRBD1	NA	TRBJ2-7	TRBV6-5	TGTGCCAGCAGTCCTTCGGACAGGGACCTCTACGAGCAGTACTTC	CASSPSDRDLYEQYF
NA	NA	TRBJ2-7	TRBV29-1	TGCAGCGTTGGCGGGGCCTCCTACGAGCAGTACTTC	CSVGGASYEQYF
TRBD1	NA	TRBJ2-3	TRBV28	TGTGCCAGCAGTTTCGGGGACAGGGGGTTAGATACGCAGTATTTT	CASSFGDRGLDTQYF
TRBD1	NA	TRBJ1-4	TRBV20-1	TGCAGTGCCCCGGACAGGGAAGGAACGACTAATGAAAAACTGTTTTTT	CSAPDREGTTNEKLFF
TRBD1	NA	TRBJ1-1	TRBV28	TGTGCCAGCCATCGGGGACAGGAAGCTTTCTTT	CASHRGQEAFF
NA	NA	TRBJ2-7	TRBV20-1	TGCAGTGCTAGAGGGGGGGACGCCGGGACCGAGACCTCCTACGAGCAGTACTTC	CSARGGDAGTETSYEQYF
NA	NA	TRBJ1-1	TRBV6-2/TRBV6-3	TGTGCCACCCGTCCCCGGGGCACTGAAGCTTTCTTT	CATRPRGTEAFF
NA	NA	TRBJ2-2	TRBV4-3	TGCGCCAGCAGCCAATCAACGGTAATCCGGGAAGACACCGGGGAGCTGTTTTTT	CASSQSTVIREDTGELFF
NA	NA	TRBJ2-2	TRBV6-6	TGTGCCAGCAGTTACGCAGGGGTGAACTCCGGGGAGCTGTTTTTT	CASSYAGVNSGELFF
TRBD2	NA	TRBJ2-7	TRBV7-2	TGTGCCAGCAGCTTAGAAGGGAGGGGACTAGCGGGGACCTACGAGCAGTACTTC	CASSLEGRGLAGTYEQYF
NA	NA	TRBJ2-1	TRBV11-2	TGTGCCAGCAGCCCATCGACAGGGAGGAAATTTGAGCAGTTCTTC	CASSPSTGRKFEQFF
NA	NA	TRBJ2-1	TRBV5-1	TGCGCCAGCAGCCAACGGGATCCTTCCCTCTCATACGGTGAGCAGTTCTTC	CASSQRDPSLSYGEQFF
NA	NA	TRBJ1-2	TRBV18	TGTGCCAGCTCACCACCGATGCCAGGCCCCTATGGCTACACCTTC	CASSPPMPGPYGYTF
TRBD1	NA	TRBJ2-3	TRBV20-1	TGCAGTGCTAGAACGATAGGGACAGGGCGAAATACGCAGTATTTT	CSARTIGTGRNTQYF
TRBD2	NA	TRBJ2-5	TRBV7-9	TGTGCCAGCAGCGCTAGCGGCAACCAAGAGACCCAGTACTTC	CASSASGNQETQYF
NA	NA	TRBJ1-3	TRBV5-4	TGTGCCAGCAGCTTGGACACCGGAGGGTCTGGAAACACCATATATTTT	CASSLDTGGSGNTIYF
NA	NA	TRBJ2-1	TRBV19	TGTGCCAGTAGTAGGTGGGAGGACACCTACAATGAGCAGTTCTTC	CASSRWEDTYNEQFF
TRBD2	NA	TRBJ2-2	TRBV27	TGTGCCAGCAGTTTCTACTCCGCTGGGACTAGCCCCACCGGGGAGCTGTTTTTT	CASSFYSAGTSPTGELFF
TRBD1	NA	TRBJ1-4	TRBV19	TGTGCCAGTAGTATAACAGGGGGGACTAATGAAAAACTGTTTTTT	CASSITGGTNEKLFF
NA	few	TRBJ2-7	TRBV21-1	TGTGCCAGCAGCATAGGTCAGCGGGAGTTTGCTAAGCAGTACTTC	CASSIGQREFAKQYF
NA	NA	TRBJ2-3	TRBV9	TGTGCCAGCAGCGCCACTACAGGGATAGCGGTCACAGATACGCAGTATTTT	CASSATTGIAVTDTQYF
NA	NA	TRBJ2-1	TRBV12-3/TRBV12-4	TGTGCCAGCAGTTTGCCAGGGGTATTCGACAATGAGCAGTTCTTC	CASSLPGVFDNEQFF
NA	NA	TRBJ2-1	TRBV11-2	TGTGCCAGCAGCTTAGAACAGGGAGACCTCAATGAGCAGTTCTTC	CASSLEQGDLNEQFF
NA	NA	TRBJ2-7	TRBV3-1	TGTGCCAGCAGCCACTCCATAAACCTCGGCTACGAGCAGTACTTC	CASSHSINLGYEQYF
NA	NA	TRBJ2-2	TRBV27	TGTGCCAGCAGTCCTAATACCGACTGGGTCACCGGGGAGCTGTTTTTT	CASSPNTDWVTGELFF
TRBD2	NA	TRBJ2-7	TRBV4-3	TGCGCCAGCAGCCCGGGGGGAGCGGGAGAGTACGAGCAGTACTTC	CASSPGGAGEYEQYF